This entry is about one T cell receptor (beta chain). The protocol was immunoSEQ multiplex PCR, while the TCRdb copy is restricted to in-frame clones and leaves out a portion. The table shows more than 65,000 clones, with 84% occurring only once. These data come from a study of blood T cell repertoires in COVID-19. Germline CDR1 SQVTM, CDR2 ANQGSEA. After removal of 6 bases from V and 3 bases from J, the junction contained 14 bases not matched to a gene. The CDR3 totals 16 residues. Sequencing was carried out using peripheral blood. The sequence derives from a human donor in a cohort sampled during active COVID-19. The rearrangement uses TRBV29-1 and TRBJ2-5, with 9 positions matching TRBD1. The CDR3 bases are TGCAGCGTCCACCCAGGGGGACAGGGACGAGAAGAGACCCAGTACTTC. Encoded protein: CSVHPGGQGREETQYF. The whole variable domain, remainder taken from reference TRBV29-1 and TRBJ2-5, is SAVISQKPSRDICQRGTSLTIQCQVDSQVTMMFWYRQQPGQSLTLIATANQGSEATYESGFVIDKFPISRPNLTFSTLTVSNMSPEDSSIYLCSVHPGGQGREETQYFGPGTRLLVL.